This TCR beta chain emerged from a study of early T cells in non-severe SARS-CoV-2 infection. The TCR library protocol attached unique molecular identifiers to the individual cDNA molecules. TCRdb reprocessed the 5' RACE reads via MiXCR and lists one record per CDR3 protein. The sample lists over 75,000 distinct CDR3 sequences; roughly 13% were seen once. The study's findings and limits: There was a bias toward anti-spike CD8 responses in VDJdb matching, which missed private and CD4 specificities.

Comments on this clonotype: Its matching antigen is unknown.

This receptor was obtained from an adult who was a healthcare worker with PCR-confirmed SARS-CoV-2 infection or an uninfected control (not recorded which). The sequencing sample was made of whole blood.

CDR3 protein: CASSFAAGHTDTQYF. CDR3 coding DNA: TGTGCCAGCAGTTTTGCGGCCGGACACACAGATACGCAGTATTTT. The chain joins TRBV28 to TRBJ2-3; D might be TRBD1 (5 bases). The length of the CDR3 is 15 residues. Per the germline V gene, CDR1 is MDHEN and CDR2 is SYDVKM. The ends were cut back, 3 bases at V and 2 bases at J, with 12 bases in the middle.